Each of the 30 T cell receptor beta chains below was sequenced from the same sample in a study of shared clonotypes between healthy human individuals (dated by TCRdb to 2018 to 2020). The library came from the immunoSEQ multiplex PCR assay. TCRdb re-hosts the immuneACCESS table, in-frame sequences only. Its copies lack some clones; in the studies checked, an unresolved V gene accounts for under half of them, and the cause for the rest is not known. The sample has roughly 2.2 million clones on record, 85% to 95% of them singletons. The biggest ten clones account for about 0.39% of the sample. Sequencing input: naive CD4+ T cells from PBMCs. What this sample's cell subset or site label stands for: CD45RA+ positively selected. These receptors all stem from a man between 18 and 35 years old in good health. Some clones in this sample may be carry-over from other donors' samples.

The chain recombines TRBV2 with TRBJ2-3, with D unresolved. V was pared by 4 bases and J by 1 base, with 9 bases between. The CDR3 has 14 residues. Germline assignment: CDR1 SNHLY and CDR2 FYNNEI. CDR3: CASSGSSRTDTQYF. CDR3 nucleotides: TGTGCCAGCAGTGGGTCGTCTCGCACAGATACGCAGTATTTT.

The V and J genes are TRBV25-1 and TRBJ2-2; 8 nucleotides align to TRBD1. Trimming at V came to 5 bases and at J to 1 base, leaving 6 bases not matched to a gene. The CDR3 is 16 residues long. Germline CDR1 and CDR2: MGHDK and SYGVNS. The CDR3 DNA sequence: TGTGCCAGCAGTATCCCCGGGACAGGGAACACCGGGGAGCTGTTTTTT. Protein: CASSIPGTGNTGELFF.

The chain couples TRBV9 to TRBJ2-7; D is unclear. The V gene lost 4 bases and the J gene lost 0 bases, with 11 bases spanning the gap. CDR1 and CDR2 from the germline V gene are SGDLS and YYNGEE. The CDR3 has 14 residues. CDR3 DNA sequence: TGTGCCAGCAGCTTAACGTACCTCTCCTACGAGCAGTACTTC. This translates into CASSLTYLSYEQYF. The full variable domain, in which reference TRBV9 and TRBJ2-7 provide the parts outside the CDR3, is DSGVTQTPKHLITATGQRVTLRCSPRSGDLSVYWYQQSLDQGLQFLIQYYNGEERAKGNILERFSAQQFPDLHSELNLSSLELGDSALYFCASSLTYLSYEQYFGPGTRLTVT.

The V and J genes are TRBV9 and TRBJ2-6; 10 bases map to TRBD2. J lost 0 bases, V lost 1 base, and 4 bases had no gene match. This CDR3 region has 18 residues. Germline CDR1 SGDLS, CDR2 YYNGEE. CDR3 protein: CASSVLAGENSGANVLTF. The CDR3 nucleotides read TGTGCCAGCAGCGTACTAGCGGGAGAGAACTCTGGGGCCAACGTCCTGACTTTC.

The V gene is TRBV25-1, the J gene TRBJ1-6, with 9 bases aligning to TRBD1. Per germline, CDR1 MGHDK and CDR2 SYGVNS. The V and J ends lost 7 bases and 11 bases, in that order; junction bases with no gene match: 6. The CDR3 has 13 residues. DNA for the CDR3: TGTGCCAGCACCCGACAGGGGGGGACACCCCTCCACTTT. Its protein product is CASTRQGGTPLHF.

V gene TRBV15 combines with J gene TRBJ1-5, with D tentatively TRBD1 (5 bases). The ends were cut back, 8 bases at V and 0 bases at J, with 11 bases in the middle. The CDR3 runs 14 residues. Germline CDR1 LNHNV, CDR2 YYDKDF (reference sequence). The DNA for the CDR3 is TGTGCCACCGGACAAGGTGATAGCAATCAGCCCCAGCATTTT. Amino acid sequence: CATGQGDSNQPQHF.

The chain couples TRBV6-6 to TRBJ2-7; TRBD1 might be the D (6 bases). Trimming left V 8 bases short and J 2 bases short, with 7 bases between. Germline loops: CDR1 MNHNY, CDR2 SVGAGI (reference sequence). The CDR3 is 11 amino acids. The CDR3 sequence: CASAGAYEQYF. CDR3 bases: TGTGCCAGCGCAGGGGCCTACGAGCAGTACTTC.

This CDR3 reads CASSHVGTDYGYTF. In DNA, the CDR3 is TGTGCCAGCAGCCACGTGGGGACAGACTATGGCTACACCTTC. This chain joins TRBV11-2 and TRBJ1-2; 7 bases are a match to TRBD1. V lost 5 bases, J lost 3 bases, and 6 bases stayed unmatched. The CDR3 runs to 14 residues. CDR1 SGHAT and CDR2 FQNNGV come from the germline V gene. Full variable domain (rest looked up from reference TRBV11-2 and TRBJ1-2): EAGVAQSPRYKIIEKRQSVAFWCNPISGHATLYWYQQILGQGPKLLIQFQNNGVVDDSQLPKDRFSAERLKGVDSTLKIQPAKLEDSAVYLCASSHVGTDYGYTFGSGTRLTVV.

The J gene is TRBJ1-3, the V gene TRBV7-8, with TRBD1 as a possible D gene (6 bases). Germline CDR1 SGHVS, CDR2 FQNEAQ. The CDR3 has 15 residues. V was shortened by 6 bases and J by 0 bases, with 12 bases between the two germline ends. The CDR3 DNA follows: TGTGCCAGCAGTCCTGACAGGAGCTCTGGAAACACCATATATTTT. Protein sequence: CASSPDRSSGNTIYF.

The chain is built from TRBV21-1 and TRBJ2-7; the DNA was not used to check the table's D call, TRBD2. TRBV21-1 is assigned pseudogene status. There are 15 residues in the CDR3. The CDR3 sequence is CATPPGCGRVYEQYF. The DNA of the CDR3 is TGTGCCACCCCGCCTGGCTGCGGGAGGGTTTACGAGCAGTACTTC.

This clone was recorded once. The chain recombines TRBV6-1 with TRBJ2-7; tentative D call: TRBD2 (5 bases). Trimming took 0 bases from V and 2 from J, leaving 11 bases between them. CDR3 length: 15 amino acids. Germline V lookup: CDR1 MNHNS, CDR2 SASEGT. The CDR3 is CASSEAPGVPYEQYF. As DNA, the CDR3 is TGTGCCAGCAGTGAAGCGCCCGGGGTGCCCTACGAGCAGTACTTC.

The chain carries TRBV9 and TRBJ2-3; 8 positions agree with TRBD2. This CDR3 is built from 16 residues. Trimming at V came to 3 bases and at J to 4 bases, leaving 10 bases not matched to a gene. In germline, CDR1 is SGDLS, CDR2 YYNGEE. Written as DNA, the CDR3 is TGTGCCAGCAGCGCGGTGCCCTCGCGGGGGGCAGATACGCAGTATTTT. Protein sequence: CASSAVPSRGADTQYF.

The chain carries TRBV28 and TRBJ1-1; possibly TRBD1 for D (6 bases). V dropped 7 bases and J dropped 7 bases, with 25 bases sitting between them. CDR3 length equals 16 residues. Germline V lookup: CDR1 MDHEN, CDR2 SYDVKM. CDR3 in DNA: TGTGCCAGCACTCATGGGGGGGCATCTGGCAAAGGTGAAGCTTTCTTT. Translated: CASTHGGASGKGEAFF.

The chain joins TRBV29-1 to TRBJ1-2; 10 bases are shared with TRBD1. Germline assignment: CDR1 SQVTM and CDR2 ANQGSEA. The J segment lost 5 bases and the V segment lost 6 bases, leaving 6 bases of the junction unmatched. The CDR3 loop spans 13 amino acids. In DNA, the CDR3 is TGCAGCGTCCTACCGGGACAGGGGTATGGCTACACCTTC. It is translated as CSVLPGQGYGYTF.

This chain links TRBV4-2 with TRBJ2-1, with 7 bases that match TRBD1. Germline CDR1 and CDR2: LGHNA and YNFKEQ. The V and J ends lost 5 bases and 8 bases, in that order; junction bases with no gene match: 6. The CDR3 is made up of 13 amino acids. The CDR3 DNA follows: TGTGCCAGCAGCACGACAGGGATCGATGAGCAGTTCTTC. It translates to CASSTTGIDEQFF.

This chain connects TRBV23-1 to TRBJ1-1; D perhaps matches TRBD1 (6 bases). TRBV23-1 is an ORF, with its function uncertain. Trimming pared 3 bases from V and 5 bases from J, leaving 22 bases between. The CDR3 length is 17 residues. As DNA, the CDR3 is TGCGCCAGCAGTCAGGCCCGAAAGTGGGGGCGCGGGACTGAAGCTTTCTTT. This encodes CASSQARKWGRGTEAFF.

The chain carries TRBV10-3 and TRBJ1-1, with 7 bases that match TRBD1. The CDR3 extends over 16 amino acids. V gave up 6 bases and J gave up 0 bases; unmatched junction bases: 10. Germline V gene data show CDR1 as ENHRY and CDR2 as SYGVKD. The DNA for the CDR3 is TGTGCCATCAGGGGACAGTTGGCCTCCCTGAACACTGAAGCTTTCTTT. This translates into CAIRGQLASLNTEAFF.

Notes on this clone: This same CDR3 is encoded by further DNA sequences in the sample. This chain connects TRBV6-1 to TRBJ2-3; the D gene is possibly TRBD2 (5 bases). The CDR3 has 12 amino acids. The germline V gene has CDR1 MNHNS and CDR2 SASEGT. Trimming removed 6 bases at V and 3 bases at J, with 7 bases between. CDR3 nucleotides: TGTGCCAGCAGGGGCGGGACAGATACGCAGTATTTT. This translates into CASRGGTDTQYF.

The rearrangement joins TRBV10-3 to TRBJ2-7; D is uncertain. The V and J ends lost 0 bases and 6 bases respectively, with 6 bases between them. The CDR3 runs 12 residues. From germline, CDR1 is ENHRY and CDR2 SYGVKD. CDR3 region: CAISESTPEQYF. The CDR3 nucleotides are TGTGCCATCAGTGAGTCAACCCCCGAGCAGTACTTC.

This clone turned up a few times. The rearrangement links TRBV15 to TRBJ1-4; a weak D match, TRBD1 (6 bases). The germline V gene encodes CDR1 LNHNV and CDR2 YYDKDF (reference sequence). CDR3 length equals 13 residues. The ends were cut back, 0 bases at V and 8 bases at J, with 7 bases in the middle. In DNA, the CDR3 is TGTGCCACCAGCAGAGATGGACAGGAAAAACTGTTTTTT. Its protein is CATSRDGQEKLFF.

As to this clone: This specimen includes other DNA sequences encoding the same CDR3. The chain is built from TRBV9 and TRBJ1-3, with TRBD1 as a possible D gene (5 bases). V was cut by 2 bases and J by 0 bases, with 12 bases left in between. CDR1 SGDLS and CDR2 YYNGEE come from the germline V gene. CDR3 size: 16 residues. The CDR3 is CASSVAGGSSGNTIYF. Written as DNA, the CDR3 is TGTGCCAGCAGCGTCGCGGGGGGTAGCTCTGGAAACACCATATATTTT.

The chain combines TRBV9 with TRBJ2-1, with D possibly being TRBD2 (6 bases). The CDR3 sequence is 14 residues long. The V gene lost 0 bases and the J gene lost 5 bases, with 9 bases spanning the gap. The V gene's germline CDR1 is SGDLS and CDR2 YYNGEE. As DNA, the CDR3 is TGTGCCAGCAGCGTAGGACTAGAAAACAATGAGCAGTTCTTC. Translated: CASSVGLENNEQFF.

V gene TRBV27 combines with J gene TRBJ2-2; D may be TRBD2 (6 bases). CDR1 is MNHEY and CDR2 is SMNVEV in the germline V gene (reference sequence). The CDR3 extends over 15 amino acids. V lost 3 bases and J 5 bases, leaving 13 bases between the germline ends. CDR3 residues: CASSLWQGGTGELFF. DNA of the CDR3: TGTGCCAGCAGTTTGTGGCAGGGAGGTACCGGGGAGCTGTTTTTT.

This chain connects TRBV6-5 to TRBJ2-5; D gene unclear. Germline V gene data show CDR1 as MNHEY and CDR2 as SVGAGI. Trimming took off 5 bases at V and 5 bases at J, with 12 bases between the two ends. The CDR3 loop spans 13 amino acids. Here the CDR3 DNA reads TGTGCCAGCAGTCCCGGATGGAAGGAGACCCAGTACTTC. Its translation is CASSPGWKETQYF.

This chain links TRBV15 with TRBJ1-2; possibly TRBD1 for D (5 bases). The CDR3 sequence is 14 residues long. Germline-derived CDR1 and CDR2 are LNHNV and YYDKDF (reference sequence). The germline V and J ends were trimmed by 0 bases and 2 bases, with 7 bases remaining between them. The CDR3 loop reads CATSRDPGNYGYTF. CDR3 DNA: TGTGCCACCAGCAGAGACCCAGGGAACTATGGCTACACCTTC.

A note on this clone: The sample holds other DNA sequences that translate to the same CDR3. The chain joins TRBV7-2 to TRBJ1-5, with D possibly matching TRBD1 (5 bases). The V end lost 2 bases, the J end lost 0 bases, and 8 bases lay between the germline ends. CDR3 length equals 15 residues. In germline, CDR1 is SGHTA, CDR2 FQGNSA. The CDR3 DNA follows: TGTGCCAGCAGCTTACAGGGAAATAGCAATCAGCCCCAGCATTTT. This translates into CASSLQGNSNQPQHF.

The V call is TRBV6-1, the J call TRBJ1-4; no definite D call. This CDR3 is 14 amino acids long. The V gene lost 0 bases and the J gene lost 10 bases, with 12 bases spanning the gap. Germline assignment: CDR1 MNHNS and CDR2 SASEGT. This CDR3 reads CASSEAPYSGKLFF. In DNA form, the CDR3 reads TGTGCCAGCAGTGAAGCGCCATATTCCGGAAAACTGTTTTTT.

This rearrangement joins TRBV10-3 to TRBJ2-5, with no clear D. V was shortened by 6 bases and J by 4 bases, with 24 bases between the two germline ends. The CDR3 is made up of 17 amino acids. Germline V CDR1 and CDR2: ENHRY, SYGVKD. The CDR3 here is CAISETRRGVLIETQYF. Written as DNA, the CDR3 is TGTGCCATCAGCGAAACGCGGCGAGGTGTCTTGATAGAGACCCAGTACTTC.

Remarks on this clone: Within the sample, other DNA sequences also encode this same CDR3. This sequence joins TRBV11-3 and TRBJ1-1; weak D call: TRBD1 (6 bases). There are 14 residues in the CDR3. Germline lookup yields CDR1 SGHNT and CDR2 YENEEA. With 3 bases removed from V and 2 bases from J, the gap between germline ends came to 10 bases. The CDR3 DNA follows: TGTGCCAGCAGCTTGGCAGGGGTCAACACTGAAGCTTTCTTT. Protein: CASSLAGVNTEAFF. The full variable domain, its missing parts supplied by reference TRBV11-3 and TRBJ1-1, is EAGVVQSPRYKIIEKKQPVAFWCNPISGHNTLYWYLQNLGQGPELLIRYENEEAVDDSQLPKDRFSAERLKGVDSTLKIQPAELGDSAVYLCASSLAGVNTEAFFGQGTRLTVV.

The rearrangement joins TRBV4-3 to TRBJ2-3; 10 positions match TRBD1. This CDR3 has 15 amino acids. The germline gives CDR1 LGHNA, CDR2 YSLEER. V lost 0 bases and J lost 4; bases outside the gene matches: 1. CDR3 sequence (DNA): TGCGCCAGCAGCCAAGAGGGACAGGGGTCAGATACGCAGTATTTT. Its protein is CASSQEGQGSDTQYF.